This T cell receptor beta chain was found in a study of blood T cell repertoires in COVID-19. Germline V gene sequence: CDR1 KGHSH, CDR2 LQKENI. V lost 4 bases and J lost 5, with 11 bases in between. The CDR3 extends over 13 amino acids. Repertoires were generated with immunoSEQ multiplex PCR, while TCRdb's copy carries only in-frame clones and drops some. The top ten hold about 4.2% of the sample, which has about 300,000 clones, more than 75% seen once. This TCR was recovered from a young man who had recovered from COVID-19. The V call is TRBV18, the J call TRBJ1-1, with D possibly matching TRBD1 (5 bases). Sequenced sample: PBMCs or T cells enriched from blood (not recorded which). CDR3: CASSQFGGTEAFF. The CDR3 nucleotides read TGTGCCAGCTCACAATTCGGGGGAACTGAAGCTTTCTTT.